Listed below are T cell receptor beta chains from one sample, sequenced in a study of blood T cell repertoires in COVID-19. Generated by immunoSEQ multiplex PCR, the TCRdb table keeps only in-frame clones and is missing some. The sample consists of 270,000 or so clones, approximately 86% of them appearing once. Sequencing was done on a sample of peripheral blood. These receptors came from a woman aged 18-29 years with acute or convalescent COVID-19. Both conserved end residues are part of each CDR3. Fields, in order: D gene, V gene, J gene, CDR3 protein. D genes are given only for firm matches.

d_call: TRBD1; v_call: TRBV28; j_call: TRBJ2-7; cdr3_aa: CASGGPGQGVYEQYF
d_call: NA; v_call: TRBV30; j_call: TRBJ1-1; cdr3_aa: CAWRTRRGNTEAFF
d_call: NA; v_call: TRBV30; j_call: TRBJ2-1; cdr3_aa: CAWDATGAAGNEQFF
d_call: NA; v_call: TRBV27; j_call: TRBJ1-5; cdr3_aa: CASSYQGGRSNQPQHF
d_call: NA; v_call: TRBV28; j_call: TRBJ1-1; cdr3_aa: CASGLPTTEAFF
d_call: NA; v_call: TRBV2; j_call: TRBJ1-2; cdr3_aa: CASSVTRDTINYGYTF
d_call: TRBD1; v_call: TRBV6-5; j_call: TRBJ1-1; cdr3_aa: CASSYWGQGNTEAFF
d_call: NA; v_call: TRBV30; j_call: TRBJ1-2; cdr3_aa: CAWSVGQGSDAF
d_call: TRBD1; v_call: TRBV9; j_call: TRBJ1-6; cdr3_aa: CASNQGQGSPYNSPLHF
d_call: NA; v_call: TRBV6-5; j_call: TRBJ1-3; cdr3_aa: CASRAGPGNTIYF
d_call: NA; v_call: TRBV3-1/TRBV3-2; j_call: TRBJ1-1; cdr3_aa: CASSPTGNTEAFF
d_call: TRBD2; v_call: TRBV28; j_call: TRBJ2-7; cdr3_aa: CASSYHEAGPYEQYF
d_call: TRBD2; v_call: TRBV7-9; j_call: TRBJ2-7; cdr3_aa: CASSPGPSGLRGEQYF
d_call: NA; v_call: TRBV29-1; j_call: TRBJ2-3; cdr3_aa: CSVEGKRTDTQYF
d_call: TRBD1; v_call: TRBV2; j_call: TRBJ1-1; cdr3_aa: CATGQGLNTEAFF
d_call: TRBD1; v_call: TRBV29-1; j_call: TRBJ2-2; cdr3_aa: CSVEVLDRANTGELFF
d_call: NA; v_call: TRBV27; j_call: TRBJ1-4; cdr3_aa: CASSFRQGFALGKLFF
d_call: NA; v_call: TRBV3-1/TRBV3-2; j_call: TRBJ1-2; cdr3_aa: CASREGGSNYGYTF
d_call: TRBD1; v_call: TRBV5-1; j_call: TRBJ2-1; cdr3_aa: CASSSDRLVSNDQFF
d_call: NA; v_call: TRBV5-4; j_call: TRBJ2-1; cdr3_aa: CAGNGEHNEQFF
d_call: NA; v_call: TRBV3-1/TRBV3-2; j_call: TRBJ1-5; cdr3_aa: CASSQLRDQPQHF
d_call: NA; v_call: TRBV2; j_call: TRBJ1-2; cdr3_aa: CASSDHSYGYTF
d_call: TRBD2; v_call: TRBV13; j_call: TRBJ2-7; cdr3_aa: CASSLAGLAGAGEQYF
d_call: NA; v_call: TRBV4-3; j_call: TRBJ1-1; cdr3_aa: CASSQELLRRSEAFF
d_call: NA; v_call: TRBV29-1; j_call: TRBJ1-5; cdr3_aa: CSVRYGGTGQPQHF
d_call: TRBD1; v_call: TRBV5-4; j_call: TRBJ2-7; cdr3_aa: CASSFWDRPYEQYF
d_call: NA; v_call: TRBV5-5; j_call: TRBJ2-7; cdr3_aa: CASSLALTGPPYEQYF
d_call: NA; v_call: TRBV6-5; j_call: TRBJ1-5; cdr3_aa: CASRRGPNQPQHF
d_call: NA; v_call: TRBV9; j_call: TRBJ1-2; cdr3_aa: CASSSQQGLDGYTF
d_call: TRBD2; v_call: TRBV7-2; j_call: TRBJ2-7; cdr3_aa: CASRLAGVPEQYF
d_call: NA; v_call: TRBV5-4; j_call: TRBJ1-6; cdr3_aa: CASSLDRGNSPLHF
d_call: NA; v_call: TRBV19; j_call: TRBJ2-7; cdr3_aa: CASSRTGTTYEQYF
d_call: NA; v_call: TRBV7-3; j_call: TRBJ2-6; cdr3_aa: CASSPVESPSGANVLTF
d_call: NA; v_call: TRBV6-2/TRBV6-3; j_call: TRBJ1-1; cdr3_aa: CASSWGGAVNTEAFF
d_call: TRBD1; v_call: TRBV5-8; j_call: TRBJ2-1; cdr3_aa: CASAWQGAKNEQFF
d_call: NA; v_call: TRBV9; j_call: TRBJ2-2; cdr3_aa: CASSPPPGSAGELFF
d_call: TRBD2; v_call: TRBV30; j_call: TRBJ2-2; cdr3_aa: CAWRNSGRGAGELFF
d_call: NA; v_call: TRBV12-5; j_call: TRBJ2-1; cdr3_aa: CASGLPGNNEQFF
d_call: NA; v_call: TRBV7-9; j_call: TRBJ2-3; cdr3_aa: CASSFFATDTQYF
d_call: NA; v_call: TRBV3-1/TRBV3-2; j_call: TRBJ2-3; cdr3_aa: CASSHGTGQITDTQYF
d_call: NA; v_call: TRBV6-2/TRBV6-3; j_call: TRBJ2-1; cdr3_aa: CASSLMSVRREQFF
d_call: TRBD1; v_call: TRBV3-1/TRBV3-2; j_call: TRBJ1-2; cdr3_aa: CASSHRNDRGLHYGYTF
d_call: NA; v_call: TRBV20-1; j_call: TRBJ2-5; cdr3_aa: CSARIGEAQYF
d_call: NA; v_call: TRBV6-1; j_call: TRBJ1-2; cdr3_aa: CASSEFGGTNYGYTF
d_call: NA; v_call: TRBV5-1; j_call: TRBJ2-3; cdr3_aa: CASSLGSSNMDTQYF
d_call: TRBD1; v_call: TRBV19; j_call: TRBJ1-2; cdr3_aa: CASSTRTGHSGYTF
d_call: TRBD1; v_call: TRBV6-1; j_call: TRBJ1-6; cdr3_aa: CASSEKVPGQGDSPLHF
d_call: NA; v_call: TRBV18; j_call: TRBJ2-5; cdr3_aa: CASSPGGWETQYF
d_call: NA; v_call: TRBV11-2; j_call: TRBJ1-2; cdr3_aa: CASSLVFGRSRGTF
d_call: NA; v_call: TRBV6-6; j_call: TRBJ2-5; cdr3_aa: CASSPSASETQYF
d_call: TRBD2; v_call: TRBV4-3; j_call: TRBJ2-2; cdr3_aa: CASSQDGRGLAANTGELFF
d_call: TRBD1; v_call: TRBV18; j_call: TRBJ2-7; cdr3_aa: CASLTGGNTYEQYF
d_call: TRBD1; v_call: TRBV7-3; j_call: TRBJ2-7; cdr3_aa: CASSQTGGIVYEQYF
d_call: TRBD2; v_call: TRBV19; j_call: TRBJ2-7; cdr3_aa: CASSPGTSYEQYF
d_call: NA; v_call: TRBV28; j_call: TRBJ1-1; cdr3_aa: CASSSRTDSSRIWGGAFF